A single sample is the source of the 20 T cell receptor beta chains below, sequenced in a study of T cells in Graves' hyperthyroidism and ophthalmopathy. Amplification yielded TCR beta CDR3 regions, with RNA transcripts as the source. The primer set for the first-round RT-PCR of the TCR CDR3 was HTBI. TCRdb called the multiplex PCR reads again in MiXCR, with one record for every CDR3 protein. The sample carries hundreds of thousands of distinct CDR3 sequences, approximately 15% recorded once. The sample consisted of blood. These TCRs come from a woman in her twenties or thirties with Graves' hyperthyroidism that later progressed to Graves' ophthalmopathy.

This clonotype occurred many times. The chain employs TRBV2 and TRBJ2-3, with D unresolved. From germline, CDR1 is SNHLY and CDR2 FYNNEI. The CDR3 contains 14 residues. The V gene lost 4 bases and the J gene lost 2 bases, with 10 bases spanning the gap. The CDR3 coding sequence is TGTGCCAGCAGTGCCCAGTCCTTCACAGATACGCAGTATTTT. Translated: CASSAQSFTDTQYF.

This clonotype appeared many times. The V and J genes are TRBV27 and TRBJ1-1; no definite D call. Germline V gives CDR1 MNHEY, CDR2 SMNVEV (reference sequence). This CDR3 contains 13 residues. V gave up 6 bases and J gave up 2 bases, with 10 bases separating them. The CDR3 sequence: CASSRIGNTEAFF. Here the CDR3 DNA reads TGTGCCAGCAGCCGGATCGGAAACACTGAAGCTTTCTTT.

This clonotype was recorded a few times. V is TRBV5-4 and J is TRBJ2-4, with 7 bases identical to TRBD1. Trimming removed 2 bases from V and 7 bases from J; junction bases left unmatched: 6. The CDR3 length is 14 residues. From germline, CDR1 is SGHNT and CDR2 YYREEE (reference sequence). CDR3 in amino acids: CASSFFGTENIQYF. The CDR3 nucleotides are TGTGCCAGCAGCTTTTTTGGGACAGAGAACATTCAGTACTTC. Full variable domain (missing parts from reference TRBV5-4 and TRBJ2-4): ETGVTQSPTHLIKTRGQQVTLRCSSQSGHNTVSWYQQALGQGPQFIFQYYREEENGRGNFPPRFSGLQFPNYSSELNVNALELDDSALYLCASSFFGTENIQYFGAGTRLSVL.

Remarks on this clonotype: Compared with germline, one end of the junction differs, possibly owing to a read error. The V gene is TRBV7-2, the J gene TRBJ2-7; the D is unclear. The germline V gene encodes CDR1 SGHTA and CDR2 FQGNSA. CDR3 length: 13 amino acids. The CDR3 loop is CASSQESPREQYF. The CDR3 DNA reads TGCGCCAGCAGCCAAGAGTCCCCTCGCGAGCAGTACTTC.

The chain couples TRBV4-1 to TRBJ2-7, with 7 bases identical to TRBD2. The CDR3 consists of 14 residues. V gave up 4 bases and J gave up 5 bases; unmatched junction bases: 8. The germline V gene encodes CDR1 MGHRA and CDR2 YSYEKL. The DNA for the CDR3 is TGCGCCAGCAGCCCTACTAGCGTTGCAAACGAGCAGTACTTC. Protein sequence: CASSPTSVANEQYF.

Concerning this clonotype: A much larger clonotype is one base distant, so this may be a read error. The chain has TRBV27 and TRBJ1-1; the D is unclear. Germline V lookup: CDR1 MNHEY, CDR2 SMNVEV (reference sequence). The CDR3 has 13 residues. V gave up 3 bases and J gave up 3 bases, with 8 bases separating them. The CDR3 DNA is TGTGCCAGCAGTTTGATGTCGGACACTGAAGCTTTCTTT. Amino acid sequence: CASSLMSDTEAFF.

This chain links TRBV24-1 with TRBJ1-5, with TRBD1 matching over 9 bases. This CDR3 comprises 15 residues. Germline V gene data show CDR1 as KGHDR and CDR2 as SFDVKD. Trimming cost V 3 bases and J 4 bases; bases outside gene matches: 3. The CDR3 is CATSDADRGNQPQHF. DNA for the CDR3: TGTGCCACCAGTGATGCTGACAGGGGGAATCAGCCCCAGCATTTT.

This clonotype appeared once. This chain's CDR3 is CASSVASSGNTIYF. For the CDR3, the DNA is TGTGCCAGCAGCGTAGCAAGCTCTGGAAACACCATATATTTT. The chain is built from TRBV9 and TRBJ1-3, with D unclear. The V gene lost 0 bases and the J gene lost 0 bases, with 4 bases spanning the gap. There are 14 residues in the CDR3. The V gene's germline CDR1 is SGDLS and CDR2 YYNGEE.

At least ten counts were recorded for this clonotype. The chain has TRBV5-6 and TRBJ2-7; weak D call: TRBD2 (6 bases). The CDR3 covers 15 residues. Germline CDR1 SGHDT, CDR2 YYEEEE. V was clipped by 1 base and J by 0 bases, with 11 bases between them. CDR3 loop: CASSLWRELSYEQYF. The CDR3 nucleotides are TGTGCCAGCAGCTTGTGGAGGGAGCTCTCCTACGAGCAGTACTTC.

J is TRBJ2-5 and V is TRBV6-2 or TRBV6-3; the D gene could be TRBD1 or TRBD2 (5 bases each). Germline V lookup: CDR1 MNHEY, CDR2 SVGEGT. The CDR3 is made up of 13 amino acids. V was cut by 6 bases and J by 3 bases, with 11 bases left in between. CDR3 DNA sequence: TGTGCCAGCAGGTACGGGACGGAAGAGACCCAGTACTTC. Amino acids: CASRYGTEETQYF.

In its sample, this clonotype was seen many times. The chain couples TRBV6-6 to TRBJ2-7; no firm D call. The ends were cut back, 2 bases at V and 3 bases at J, with 8 bases in the middle. CDR3 length: 13 residues. Germline loops: CDR1 MNHNY, CDR2 SVGAGI (reference sequence). CDR3 loop: CASSYALDYEQYF. CDR3 bases: TGTGCCAGCAGTTACGCGTTAGACTACGAGCAGTACTTC.

At least ten counts were recorded for this clonotype. The chain employs TRBV20-1 and TRBJ2-1, with 9 bases fitting TRBD2. V gave up 7 bases and J gave up 4 bases; unmatched junction bases: 5. CDR1 is DFQATT and CDR2 is SNEGSKA in the germline V gene (reference sequence). The CDR3 contains 13 residues. CDR3 sequence (DNA): TGCAGTGGACCTAGCGGGGAATACAATGAGCAGTTCTTC. The encoded protein is CSGPSGEYNEQFF.

This clonotype was observed many times. V and J are TRBV30 and TRBJ2-3; 9 bases match TRBD2. This CDR3 comprises 14 residues. The germline gives CDR1 GTSNPN, CDR2 SVGIG (reference sequence). Germline trimming cut 6 bases from V and 1 base from J; bases unmatched to any gene: 5. The chain's CDR3 is CACSRLAGTDTQYF. CDR3 DNA sequence: TGTGCCTGCTCCAGACTAGCGGGCACAGATACGCAGTATTTT.

This clonotype was picked up many times. The V and J genes are TRBV19 and TRBJ2-7; maybe TRBD1 (6 bases). The V end was cut by 5 bases, the J end by 2 bases, with 16 bases between. Per germline, CDR1 LNHDA and CDR2 SQIVND (reference sequence). CDR3 length: 15 amino acids. CDR3 coding DNA: TGTGCCAGTAGTCCTGGGCAGGGGTGGGCCTACGAGCAGTACTTC. Residues: CASSPGQGWAYEQYF.

This clonotype was counted at least ten times. The chain carries TRBV5-1 and TRBJ2-7; the D is unclear. Per germline, CDR1 SGHRS and CDR2 YFSETQ. V lost 0 bases and J 1 base, leaving 5 bases between the germline ends. There are 13 residues in the CDR3. The CDR3 loop reads CASSLAGSYEQYF. CDR3 bases: TGCGCCAGCAGCTTGGCCGGTTCCTACGAGCAGTACTTC.

There are many counts of this clonotype. V is TRBV3-1 and J is TRBJ2-1, with 13 nucleotides matching TRBD2. The length of the CDR3 is 20 residues. Germline values: CDR1 LGHDT, CDR2 YNNKEL (reference sequence). Germline trimming cut 2 bases from V and 9 bases from J; bases unmatched to any gene: 19. CDR3 sequence reads: CASSQNLVVRLAGGQSEQFF. As DNA, the CDR3 is TGTGCCAGCAGCCAAAACCTCGTCGTTCGACTAGCGGGAGGTCAGAGTGAGCAGTTCTTC.

This clonotype was detected ten times or more. The chain joins TRBV20-1 to TRBJ2-7; D is perhaps TRBD1 (5 bases). CDR1 is DFQATT and CDR2 is SNEGSKA in the germline V gene (reference sequence). V was pared by 1 base and J by 6 bases, with 13 bases between. The CDR3 is made up of 13 amino acids. CDR3 coding DNA: TGCAGTGCTAGAGTGGCAGGGTTGAGCGAGCAGTACTTC. Translation gives CSARVAGLSEQYF.

In its sample, this clonotype was seen many times. The chain recombines TRBV9 with TRBJ2-5; D not resolved. V was clipped by 2 bases and J by 0 bases, with 5 bases between them. The CDR3 spans 13 residues. In germline, CDR1 is SGDLS, CDR2 YYNGEE. The CDR3 is CASSVGYQETQYF. CDR3 nucleotide sequence: TGTGCCAGCAGCGTGGGGTACCAAGAGACCCAGTACTTC.

This clonotype was seen more than once but under ten times. The chain carries TRBV30 and TRBJ2-7, with a possible D match to TRBD1 (6 bases). Germline CDR1 reads GTSNPN; CDR2 reads SVGIG (reference sequence). V lost 5 bases and J lost 6, with 17 bases in between. There are 13 residues in the CDR3. The CDR3 sequence is CAWGSGEALEQYF. CDR3 sequence (DNA): TGTGCCTGGGGGTCAGGGGAAGCGCTCGAGCAGTACTTC.

This clonotype has at least ten counts. The CDR3 is CASSWTGLSPLHF. Here the CDR3 DNA reads TGTGCCAGCAGTTGGACCGGCCTTTCACCCCTCCACTTT. The chain recombines TRBV28 with TRBJ1-6; no clear D. The CDR3 is 13 amino acids. Germline values: CDR1 MDHEN, CDR2 SYDVKM. Between the trimmed V and J ends, which lost 4 bases and 9 bases, there was a span of 10 bases.